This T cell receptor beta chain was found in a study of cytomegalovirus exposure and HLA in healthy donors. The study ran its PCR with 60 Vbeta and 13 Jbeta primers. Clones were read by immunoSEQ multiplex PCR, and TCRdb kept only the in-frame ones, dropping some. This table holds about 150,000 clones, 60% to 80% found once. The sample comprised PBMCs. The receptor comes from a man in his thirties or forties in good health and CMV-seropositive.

The CDR3: CASSSGGDTPYNEQFF. For the CDR3, the DNA is TGTGCCAGCAGCTCGGGGGGGGACACCCCTTACAATGAGCAGTTCTTC. The chain is built from TRBV5-4 and TRBJ2-1, with 8 bases that match TRBD2. The CDR3 runs to 16 residues. J lost 4 bases, V lost 3 bases, and 9 bases had no gene match. Germline V gene sequence: CDR1 SGHNT, CDR2 YYREEE (reference sequence).